This T cell receptor beta chain was identified during a study of blood T cells in healthy people across ages. This CDR3 is built from 18 residues. V lost 4 bases and J lost 0, with 19 bases in between. Germline values: CDR1 KGHSH, CDR2 LQKENI. Using a J-beta primer mix together with a sample-barcoded 5' primer, a second PCR was run for about 7 to 12 cycles. TCRdb independently ran MiXCR on the 5' RACE reads; one entry per CDR3 protein. The repertoire holds around 690,000 distinct CDR3 sequences, with roughly 53% as singletons. The sequencing sample was made of blood. This chain uses TRBV18 with TRBJ2-1, with TRBD1 as a possible D gene (7 bases). The TCR was taken from a man between 60 and 75 years old in good health. This CDR3 reads CASSRAGSGGSSYNEQFF. CDR3 nucleotide sequence: TGTGCCAGCTCACGAGCCGGGTCAGGGGGGAGCTCCTACAATGAGCAGTTCTTC.